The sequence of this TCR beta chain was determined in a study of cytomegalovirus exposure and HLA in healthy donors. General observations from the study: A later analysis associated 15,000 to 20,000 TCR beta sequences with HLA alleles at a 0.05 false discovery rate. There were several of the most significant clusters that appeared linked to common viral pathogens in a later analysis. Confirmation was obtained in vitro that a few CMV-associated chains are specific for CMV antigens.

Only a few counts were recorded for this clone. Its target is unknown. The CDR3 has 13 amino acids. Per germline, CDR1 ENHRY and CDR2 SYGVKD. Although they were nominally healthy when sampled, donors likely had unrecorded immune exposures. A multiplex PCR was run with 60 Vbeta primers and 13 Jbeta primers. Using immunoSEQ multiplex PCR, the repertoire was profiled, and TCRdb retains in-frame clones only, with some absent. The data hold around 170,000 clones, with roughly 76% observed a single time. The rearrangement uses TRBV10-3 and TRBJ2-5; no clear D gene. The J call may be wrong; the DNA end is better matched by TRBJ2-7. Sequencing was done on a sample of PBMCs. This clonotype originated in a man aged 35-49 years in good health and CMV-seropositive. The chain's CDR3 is CASCPSDSYEQYF. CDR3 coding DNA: TGTGCCAGCTGCCCGAGCGATAGTTACGAGCAGTACTTC.